Presented here are 6 T cell receptor beta chains from one specimen sequenced in a study of human T cells and chemical hapten exposure. A single record per CDR3 protein comes from TCRdb applying MiXCR to the RACE reads. The sample lists roughly 120,000 distinct CDR3 sequences; approximately 13% were seen once. As for time point: pre-sensitization, week 0. The sample's treatment: therapeutic diphenylcyclopropenone sensitization with weekly scalp DPC. The material sequenced was whole blood, taken in connection with sensitization to the hapten diphenylcyclopropenone (DPC). The receptor set was obtained from a woman aged 18-35 years with alopecia areata. Some clones in this sample may be carry-over from other donors' samples.

This clonotype appeared a few times. The V gene is TRBV30, the J gene TRBJ1-2; tentatively, D is TRBD1 (5 bases). Germline loops: CDR1 GTSNPN, CDR2 SVGIG (reference sequence). The CDR3 contains 18 residues. V shed 0 bases and J shed 0 bases, with 20 bases lying between them. CDR3: CAWSVPLGHFSANYGYTF. In nucleotides, the CDR3 is TGTGCCTGGAGTGTACCGTTGGGGCATTTTTCTGCTAACTATGGCTACACCTTC.

V is TRBV9 and J is TRBJ1-1; D ambiguous. Germline CDR1 SGDLS, CDR2 YYNGEE. The V end was cut by 4 bases, the J end by 3 bases, with 10 bases between. The CDR3 contains 13 residues. CDR3 sequence reads: CASSPQPDTEAFF. CDR3 coding DNA: TGTGCCAGCAGCCCCCAACCGGACACTGAAGCTTTCTTT.

A word on this clonotype: A much bigger clone sits one base away, suggesting this may be a read error. V gene TRBV6-5 combines with J gene TRBJ2-7, with D possibly called TRBD1 or TRBD2 (6 bases each). The CDR3 sequence is 14 residues long. The V end was cut by 8 bases, the J end by 3 bases, with 17 bases between. In germline, CDR1 is MNHEY, CDR2 SVGAGI. CDR3 sequence (DNA): TGTGCCAGCGGTTTCTCCGGGGGCTACTACGAGCAGTACTTC. Encoded protein: CASGFSGGYYEQYF.

This clonotype was seen at least ten times. Germline and junction disagree at one end, which may indicate a read error. The chain recombines TRBV7-9 with TRBJ1-1; the D gene is possibly TRBD1 (5 bases). This CDR3 is built from 13 residues. The V gene's germline CDR1 is SEHNR and CDR2 FQNEAQ (reference sequence). This chain's CDR3 is CASSLARAEGAGF. In nucleotides, the CDR3 is TGTGCCAGCAGCTTAGCGCGAGCCGAAGGGGCTGGCTTT.

This clonotype was counted between two and nine times. This chain uses TRBV7-6 with TRBJ2-1, with TRBD1 identical over 12 bases. This CDR3 spans 14 amino acids. The junction had 4 bases not matched to a gene; V was cut back by 3 bases and J by 10 bases. Germline assignment: CDR1 SGHVS and CDR2 FNYEAQ. The CDR3 DNA sequence: TGTGCCAGCAGCTTGGGACAGGGGGCGCAGGAGCAGTTCTTC. This codes for CASSLGQGAQEQFF. Complete variable domain (other parts from reference TRBV7-6 and TRBJ2-1): GAGVSQSPRYKVTKRGQDVALRCDPISGHVSLYWYRQALGQGPEFLTYFNYEAQQDKSGLPNDRFSAERPEGSISTLTIQRTEQRDSAMYRCASSLGQGAQEQFFGPGTRLTVL.

This clonotype was observed a few times. This rearrangement joins TRBV7-8 to TRBJ1-6; D remains unclear. The V gene's germline CDR1 is SGHVS and CDR2 FQNEAQ. V gave up 8 bases and J gave up 8 bases, with 19 bases separating them. This CDR3 has 15 residues. The CDR3 reads CASVEGSILYSPLHF. In nucleotides, the CDR3 is TGTGCCAGCGTAGAAGGCTCGATCCTATATTCACCCCTCCACTTT. Full variable domain (remainder filled in from reference TRBV7-8 and TRBJ1-6): GAGVSQSPRYKVAKRGQDVALRCDPISGHVSLFWYQQALGQGPEFLTYFQNEAQLDKSGLPSDRFFAERPEGSVSTLKIQRTQQEDSAVYLCASVEGSILYSPLHFGNGTRLTVT.